This TCR beta chain was profiled in a study of CD8+ T cells in alopecia areata. TCR sequencing used cDNA made by reverse transcription of extracted RNA. Assay used: immunoSEQ multiplex PCR; TCRdb lists only in-frame clones, some missing. The data hold 150,000 to 200,000 clones, with around three fifths observed a single time. This clone showed up just once. PBMC-derived CD4+ and CD8+ T cells were sorted. The clonotype comes from a human donor with alopecia areata. The specimen comprised CD4+ T cells sorted from blood, sampled at week 0.

Here the CDR3 DNA reads TGTGCTACGAGTCCGGACAGCTCCTACGAGCAGTACTTC. Encoded protein: CATSPDSSYEQYF. The J gene is TRBJ2-7, the V gene TRBV12-5; D might be TRBD1 (6 bases). V gave up 10 bases and J gave up 0 bases, with 13 bases separating them. Looked up from germline, CDR1 is LGHNT and CDR2 is FRNRAP. There are 13 residues in the CDR3.